The rows below give T cell receptor beta chains drawn from one sample of a study of T-cell memory formation after mild COVID-19. TCRdb fed the 5' RACE reads into MiXCR, producing one record per CDR3 protein. The top ten hold roughly a fifth of the sample, which has around 300,000 distinct CDR3 sequences, roughly 13% seen once. Sample: PBMCs or a T cell subset sorted from them (not recorded which). Receptors were obtained from a man between 18 and 35 years old who had mild COVID-19 (a few samples of this study predate the infection). Cell type and time point are not known. CDR3s include the opening cysteine and the closing phenylalanine or tryptophan. A clone size is listed for some rows: how often the clone was seen (once, few, many), or a class if it is expanded.

>TRBV5-5|once
CASSQAGTPTGELFF
>TRBV18|few
CASSPAGTPMQYF
>TRBV12-3/TRBV12-4|many
CASSLGQGGYGYTF
>TRBV20-1|many
CSASIQTDTQYF
>TRBV12-3/TRBV12-4|NA
CASSPRDYVKETQYF
>TRBV7-2|few
CASSKWTYNEQFF
>TRBV7-2|NA
CASSRQGTNTGELFF
>TRBV10-3|few
CAISEKQYQETQYF
>TRBV7-9|few
CASSRGGGQPQHF
>TRBV5-1|many
CASSFGQGGGYTF
>TRBV7-3|NA
CASSLKPGFGRESTEAFF
>TRBV9|NA
CASSPHPGNQPQHF
>TRBV5-1|many
CASSPLTGNLYEQYF
>TRBV29-1|few
CSAGQSYGYTF
>TRBV6-5|NA
CASSYSGGSTEAFF
>TRBV12-3/TRBV12-4|NA
CASSLTGGDASGANVLTF
>TRBV6-5|NA
CASSSLQGTIIWTQYF
>TRBV5-1|many
CASSSLAGPPNEQFF
>TRBV5-1|many
CASRETGTVDIQYF
>TRBV12-3/TRBV12-4|NA
CASSVRLEETQYF